Listed below are T cell receptor beta chains from one sample, sequenced in a study of Graves' ophthalmopathy and Graves' hyperthyroidism. TCRdb passed the multiplex PCR reads through MiXCR, listing each CDR3 protein once. The table records tens of thousands of distinct CDR3 sequences, roughly 46% of them present only once. Sequencing used peripheral blood. The origin of the receptors is an adult woman with Graves' ophthalmopathy. The CDR3 runs from the conserved cysteine through the conserved F or W. Fields, in order: clone size, V gene, J gene, D gene, CDR3 protein, CDR3 DNA. A D gene is named only where the DNA matches it firmly. Not all rows give a size; the values are once, few, many and, for expanded clones, a class.

>many|TRBV6-2/TRBV6-3|TRBJ2-1|TRBD2
CASSSGTRTRNEQFF
TGTGCCAGCAGTTCCGGGACTAGGACCCGCAATGAGCAGTTCTTC
>-|TRBV20-1|TRBJ2-5|-
CSAREYGAQETQYF
TGCAGTGCTAGAGAATACGGTGCTCAAGAGACCCAGTACTTC
>many|TRBV6-1|TRBJ1-4|-
CASRTTLATNEKLFF
TGTGCCAGTAGAACCACCCTGGCGACTAATGAAAAACTGTTTTTT
>many|TRBV7-2|TRBJ1-6|-
CASSSPGHWFETLHF
TGTGCCAGCAGCTCCCCGGGACACTGGTTTGAGACCCTCCACTTT
>many|TRBV6-2/TRBV6-3|TRBJ1-5|-
CATLLLPGTREPQHF
TGTGCCACCCTTCTTTTACCCGGGACGAGGGAGCCCCAGCATTTT
>-|TRBV29-1|TRBJ1-1|-
CSPGGPDTEAFF
TGCAGCCCCGGGGGCCCAGACACTGAAGCTTTCTTT
>medium-sized|TRBV7-9|TRBJ2-7|-
CASSALSEGRYEQYF
TGTGCCAGCAGCGCACTTAGCGAGGGGCGCTACGAGCAGTACTTC
>-|TRBV4-3|TRBJ1-1|-
CASSPLAENTEAFF
TGCGCCAGCAGCCCACTAGCGGAGAACACTGAAGCTTTCTTT
>many|TRBV6-1|TRBJ2-7|-
CASSEVERISYEQYF
TGTGCCAGCAGTGAAGTGGAGCGGATTTCCTACGAGCAGTACTTC
>many|TRBV6-5|TRBJ2-7|-
CASTPNPDYLEQYF
TGTGCCAGCACTCCTAACCCTGACTATTTGGAGCAGTACTTC
>-|TRBV6-2/TRBV6-3|TRBJ2-1|-
CASSTRIPRQEGSSYNEQFF
TGTGCCAGCAGTACCCGAATACCTCGACAGGAGGGCAGCTCCTACAATGAGCAGTTCTTC
>-|TRBV5-8|TRBJ2-6|-
CASSLVVISGANILTF
TGTGCCAGCAGCTTAGTCGTTATCTCGGGGGCCAACATCCTGACTTTC
>many|TRBV6-5|TRBJ2-7|-
CASLGGSAHEQYF
TGTGCCAGCCTCGGAGGGAGTGCCCACGAGCAGTACTTC
>many|TRBV28|TRBJ1-2|TRBD1
CASSFITGDYGYTF
TGTGCCAGCAGTTTTATCACAGGGGACTATGGCTACACCTTC
>many|TRBV6-2/TRBV6-3|TRBJ2-7|-
CASSSAAGSYEQYF
TGTGCCAGCAGTTCCGCGGCAGGGAGCTACGAGCAGTACTTC
>many|TRBV5-5|TRBJ1-1|TRBD1
CASSLWGQGNTEAFF
TGTGCCAGCAGCTTGTGGGGACAGGGGAACACTGAAGCTTTCTTT
>-|TRBV9|TRBJ2-2|-
CASSVRACLNTGELFF
TGTGCCAGCAGCGTAAGGGCTTGCCTCAACACCGGGGAGCTGTTTTTT
>many|TRBV7-9|TRBJ2-5|TRBD2
CASSFGLAEETQYF
TGTGCCAGCAGCTTTGGGCTAGCGGAAGAGACCCAGTACTTC
>-|TRBV6-4|TRBJ2-7|TRBD2
CASSDSGLAGPYEQYF
TGTGCCAGCAGTGACTCGGGACTAGCGGGGCCCTACGAGCAGTACTTC
>-|TRBV6-4|TRBJ2-2|TRBD2
CASSESGKSGELFF
TGTGCCAGCAGTGAATCGGGAAAAAGCGGGGAGCTGTTCTTT
>-|TRBV24-1|TRBJ2-5|TRBD1
CATRDRGRQETQYF
TGTGCCACACGGGACAGGGGACGCCAAGAGACCCAGTACTTC
>-|TRBV9|TRBJ2-5|-
CASSDGGDRETQYF
TGTGCCAGCAGCGATGGGGGAGATAGAGAGACCCAGTACTTC
>many|TRBV6-6|TRBJ2-2|-
CASSIRIGDTGELFF
TGTGCCAGCAGCATAAGGATCGGGGACACCGGGGAGCTGTTTTTT
>many|TRBV5-1|TRBJ1-2|TRBD1
CASSMGTGDGYTF
TGCGCCAGCAGTATGGGGACAGGGGATGGCTACACCTTC
>-|TRBV20-1|TRBJ2-3|-
CGAGRGFTGTQYF
TGCGGTGCCGGTAGGGGCTTCACAGGTACGCAGTATTTT
>-|TRBV12-3/TRBV12-4|TRBJ2-5|-
CASSSRTGRGRETQYF
TGTGCCAGCAGTTCTCGGACAGGGAGGGGGAGGGAGACCCAGTACTTC